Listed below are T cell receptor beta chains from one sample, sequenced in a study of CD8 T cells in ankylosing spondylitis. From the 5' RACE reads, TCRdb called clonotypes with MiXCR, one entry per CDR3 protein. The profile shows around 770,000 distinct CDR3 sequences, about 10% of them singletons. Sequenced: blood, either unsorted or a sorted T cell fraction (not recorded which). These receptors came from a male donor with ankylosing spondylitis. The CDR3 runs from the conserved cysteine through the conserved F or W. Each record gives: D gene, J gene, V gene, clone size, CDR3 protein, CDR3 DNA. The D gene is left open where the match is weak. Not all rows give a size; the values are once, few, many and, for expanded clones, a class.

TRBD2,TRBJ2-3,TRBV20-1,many,CSASRRRGDTDTQYF,TGCAGTGCTAGCCGGCGGCGGGGGGACACAGATACGCAGTATTTT
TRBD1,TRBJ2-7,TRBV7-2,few,CASSAGQGRGKQYF,TGTGCCAGCAGCGCGGGACAGGGCAGGGGTAAGCAGTACTTC
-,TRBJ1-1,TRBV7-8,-,CASSFLNQGYTEAFF,TGTGCCAGCAGCTTTCTAAACCAGGGGTACACTGAAGCCTTCTTT
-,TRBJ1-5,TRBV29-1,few,CSVEDGFDQPQHF,TGCAGCGTTGAAGATGGGTTCGATCAGCCCCAGCATTTT
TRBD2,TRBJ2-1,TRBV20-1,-,CSASGLAGNDNEQFF,TGCAGTGCTAGTGGGTTAGCGGGGAATGACAATGAGCAGTTCTTC
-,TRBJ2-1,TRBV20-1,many,CSAPKRDSHNEQFF,TGCAGTGCTCCGAAAAGGGATTCTCACAATGAGCAGTTCTTC
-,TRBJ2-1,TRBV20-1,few,CSGSGPRYNEQFF,TGCAGTGGTTCGGGGCCTCGTTACAATGAGCAGTTCTTC
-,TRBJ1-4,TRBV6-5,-,CASRYGARNEKLFF,TGTGCCAGCCGATACGGGGCGAGGAATGAAAAACTGTTTTTT
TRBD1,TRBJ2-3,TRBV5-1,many,CASSFGQVTDTQYF,TGCGCCAGCAGCTTTGGACAGGTCACAGATACGCAGTATTTT
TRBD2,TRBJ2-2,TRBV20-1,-,CSASDPGGGLGELFF,TGCAGTGCTAGTGACCCCGGGGGAGGGCTAGGGGAGCTGTTTTTT
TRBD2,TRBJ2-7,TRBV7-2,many,CASSLSGTTYEQYF,TGTGCCAGCAGCCTCTCCGGGACTACATACGAGCAGTACTTC
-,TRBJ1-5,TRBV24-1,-,CATSEGGEGNQPQHF,TGTGCCACCTCTGAAGGGGGAGAGGGCAATCAGCCCCAGCATTTT
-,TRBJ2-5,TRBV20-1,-,CSASWTVQETQYF,TGCAGTGCAAGTTGGACGGTACAAGAGACCCAGTACTTC
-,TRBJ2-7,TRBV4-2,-,CASSQGRGSYEQYF,TGTGCCAGCAGCCAAGGTCGGGGCTCCTACGAGCAGTACTTC
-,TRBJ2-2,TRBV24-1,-,CATSRPSGELFF,TGTGCCACCAGTCGGCCAAGCGGGGAGCTGTTTTTT
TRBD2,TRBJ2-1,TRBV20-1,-,CSARGSSGGTYNEQFF,TGCAGTGCTAGAGGTTCTAGCGGGGGGACCTACAATGAGCAGTTCTTC
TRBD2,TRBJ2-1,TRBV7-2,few,CASSQRAGAGRQFF,TGTGCCAGCAGCCAACGCGCGGGAGCTGGGAGGCAGTTCTTC
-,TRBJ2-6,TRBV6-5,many,CASSYSEATGANVLTF,TGTGCCAGCAGTTACTCGGAAGCGACTGGGGCCAACGTCCTGACTTTC
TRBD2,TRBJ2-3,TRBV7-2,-,CASRVPKREGGTDTQYF,TGTGCCAGCAGAGTTCCTAAGCGGGAGGGCGGCACAGATACGCAGTATTTT
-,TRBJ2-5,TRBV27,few,CASSPVARYWGGETQYF,TGTGCCAGCAGTCCCGTCGCCCGATACTGGGGTGGAGAGACCCAGTACTTC
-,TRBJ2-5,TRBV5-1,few,CASSFLGPTQETQYF,TGCGCCAGCAGCTTTCTAGGACCCACTCAAGAGACCCAGTACTTC
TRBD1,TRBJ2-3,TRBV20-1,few,CSAGDRSPYTQYF,TGCAGTGCAGGGGACAGGAGTCCCTATACGCAGTATTTT
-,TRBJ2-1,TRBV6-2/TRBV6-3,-,CASSYIPYNEQFF,TGTGCCAGCAGTTACATTCCATACAATGAGCAGTTCTTC
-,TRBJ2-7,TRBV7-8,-,CASSFGLFYEQYF,TGTGCCAGCAGCTTTGGACTTTTCTACGAGCAGTACTTC
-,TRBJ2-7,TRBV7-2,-,CASSLAQLLYF,TGTGCCAGCAGCTTAGCCCAGCTCCTGTACTTC
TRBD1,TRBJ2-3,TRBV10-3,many,CAITRDRSADTQYF,TGTGCCATTACCCGGGACAGGAGTGCAGATACGCAGTATTTT
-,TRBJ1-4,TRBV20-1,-,CSARPIDRTNEKLFF,TGCAGTGCTAGACCCATCGACAGAACTAATGAAAAACTGTTTTTT
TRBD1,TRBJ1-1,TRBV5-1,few,CASSLVQGASTEAFF,TGCGCCAGCAGCTTGGTTCAGGGGGCCAGCACTGAAGCTTTCTTT
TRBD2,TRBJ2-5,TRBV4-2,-,CASSRRAGGETQYF,TGTGCCAGCTCCAGGAGAGCGGGAGGAGAGACCCAGTACTTC
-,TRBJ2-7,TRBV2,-,CASSVTNYEQYF,TGTGCCAGCAGTGTAACGAACTACGAGCAGTACTTC
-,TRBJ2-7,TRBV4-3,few,CASSQDVQTYEQYF,TGCGCCAGCAGCCAAGATGTCCAGACCTACGAGCAGTACTTC
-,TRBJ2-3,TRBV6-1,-,CASNSNTQYF,TGTGCCAGCAATTCTAATACGCAGTATTTT
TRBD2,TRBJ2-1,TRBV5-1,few,CASSLELGLALNEQFF,TGCGCCAGCAGCTTGGAATTGGGACTAGCGCTAAATGAGCAGTTCTTC
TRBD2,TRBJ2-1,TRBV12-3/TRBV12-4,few,CASTRGSGRSYNEQFF,TGTGCCAGCACCCGGGGTAGCGGGCGGTCCTACAATGAGCAGTTCTTC
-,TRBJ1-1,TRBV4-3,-,CASSQDWVYTEAFF,TGCGCCAGCAGCCAAGATTGGGTGTACACTGAAGCTTTCTTT
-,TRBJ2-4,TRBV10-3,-,CAISHTTENIQYF,TGTGCCATCAGCCATACGACAGAAAACATTCAGTACTTC
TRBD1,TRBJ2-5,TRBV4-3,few,CASSQESGQGYSQYF,TGCGCCAGCAGCCAAGAGTCGGGACAGGGGTACTCCCAGTACTTC
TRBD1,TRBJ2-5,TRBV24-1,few,CATSDHFNRDREQETQYF,TGTGCCACCAGTGACCATTTCAACCGGGACAGAGAGCAAGAGACCCAGTACTTC
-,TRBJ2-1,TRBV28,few,CASRSAQGSYNEQFF,TGTGCCAGCAGGAGCGCCCAAGGGTCCTACAATGAGCAGTTCTTC
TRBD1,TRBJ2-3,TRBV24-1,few,CATSDDRGTDTQYF,TGTGCCACCAGTGATGACAGGGGCACAGATACGCAGTATTTT
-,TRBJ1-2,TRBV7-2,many,CASSLVRQVPGYTF,TGTGCCAGCAGCTTAGTGCGACAGGTGCCAGGCTACACCTTC
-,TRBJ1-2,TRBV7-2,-,CASSLPGTANYGYTF,TGTGCCAGCAGCTTGCCAGGAACCGCTAACTATGGCTACACCTTC
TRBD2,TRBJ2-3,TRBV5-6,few,CASERLTSAQSNTQYF,TGTGCCAGCGAGAGATTGACTAGCGCCCAGTCCAATACGCAGTATTTT
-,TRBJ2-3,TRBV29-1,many,CSLSRGSATDTQYF,TGCAGCCTCAGCCGGGGTTCCGCCACAGATACGCAGTATTTT
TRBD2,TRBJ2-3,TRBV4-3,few,CASSPGLAGLSTDTQYF,TGCGCCAGCAGCCCGGGACTAGCGGGTCTTAGCACAGATACGCAGTATTTT
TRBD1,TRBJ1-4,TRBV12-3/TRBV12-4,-,CASSATGGGINEKLFF,TGTGCCAGCAGCGCGACAGGGGGTGGGATTAATGAAAAACTGTTTTTT
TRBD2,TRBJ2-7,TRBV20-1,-,CSASGTSGGASYYEQYF,TGCAGTGCTAGTGGGACTAGCGGGGGGGCCAGTTACTACGAGCAGTACTTC
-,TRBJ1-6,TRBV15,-,CATKSTGYNSPLHF,TGTGCCACAAAGTCGACAGGATATAATTCACCCCTCCACTTT
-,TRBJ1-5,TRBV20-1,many,CSAPHRGGPQHF,TGCAGTGCTCCCCATCGGGGTGGGCCCCAGCATTTT
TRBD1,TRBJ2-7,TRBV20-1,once,CSARGPRGRDEQYF,TGCAGTGCCAGAGGTCCCAGGGGGCGCGACGAGCAGTACTTC
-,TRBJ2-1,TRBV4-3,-,CASSQDTDPSYNEQFF,TGCGCCAGCAGCCAAGACACAGATCCCTCCTACAATGAGCAGTTCTTC
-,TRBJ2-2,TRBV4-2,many,CASSQERLANTGELFF,TGTGCCAGCAGCCAAGAAAGACTCGCGAACACCGGGGAGCTGTTTTTT
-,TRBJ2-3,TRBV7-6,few,CASSLGRTFSSTDTQYF,TGTGCCAGCAGCTTAGGCCGTACTTTTTCTAGCACAGATACGCAGTATTTT
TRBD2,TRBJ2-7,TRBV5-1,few,CASSWGLAESSYEQYF,TGCGCCAGCAGCTGGGGACTAGCGGAGAGCTCCTACGAGCAGTACTTC
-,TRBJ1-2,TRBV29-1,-,CSVGQINGYTF,TGCAGCGTTGGACAGATCAATGGCTACACCTTC
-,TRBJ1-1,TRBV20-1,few,CSANQGTNEAFF,TGCAGTGCTAATCAGGGGACAAATGAAGCTTTCTTT
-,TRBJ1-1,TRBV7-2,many,CASSSRTENTEAFF,TGTGCCAGCAGCTCACGGACCGAGAACACTGAAGCTTTCTTT
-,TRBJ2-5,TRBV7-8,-,CASSPRGTQETQYF,TGTGCCAGCAGCCCAAGGGGAACACAAGAGACCCAGTACTTC
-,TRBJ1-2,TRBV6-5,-,CASSYSGQNRNYGYTF,TGTGCCAGCAGTTACTCGGGGCAAAACCGTAACTATGGCTACACCTTC
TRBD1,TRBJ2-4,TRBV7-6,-,CASSRAGQGDIQYF,TGTGCCAGCAGCCGAGCGGGACAGGGTGACATTCAGTACTTC